The rows below give T cell receptor beta chains drawn from one sample of a study of metastatic and nonmetastatic thyroid tumors. Via MiXCR, TCRdb re-called the PCR reads. The profile shows thousands of clones, roughly 30% of them singletons. The sequenced sample consisted of adjacent normal tissue. The receptors come from a female donor with papillary thyroid cancer or a benign thyroid nodule (not recorded which). Some clones in this sample may be carry-over from other donors' samples. Both conserved end residues are part of each CDR3. Fields, in order: clone size, V gene, J gene, D gene, CDR3 protein, CDR3 DNA. The D gene is left open where the match is weak. Expanded clones are given a class, and other clones once, few, many or no size at all.

clone size: .
V gene: TRBV28
J gene: TRBJ1-2
D gene: .
CDR3 protein: CASSLRQDSLYCYTF
CDR3 DNA: TGTGCCAGCAGTTTAAGGCAGGACAGCCTCTATTGCTACACCTTC

clone size: .
V gene: TRBV19
J gene: TRBJ1-3
D gene: .
CDR3 protein: CASRPDTISGNTIYF
CDR3 DNA: TGTGCCAGTAGACCGGACACCATCTCTGGAAACACCATATATTTT

clone size: .
V gene: TRBV20-1
J gene: TRBJ2-7
D gene: .
CDR3 protein: CSAWKSYEQYF
CDR3 DNA: TGCAGTGCGTGGAAGAGCTACGAGCAGTACTTC

clone size: once
V gene: TRBV11-2
J gene: TRBJ1-6
D gene: TRBD1
CDR3 protein: CASKTQGVGSYNSPLHF
CDR3 DNA: TGTGCCAGCAAAACCCAGGGGGTGGGCTCCTATAATTCACCCCTCCACTTT

clone size: few
V gene: TRBV6-5
J gene: TRBJ2-1
D gene: .
CDR3 protein: CASSYREWSTYNEQFF
CDR3 DNA: TGTGCCAGCAGTTACAGGGAATGGAGTACCTACAATGAGCAGTTCTTC

clone size: .
V gene: TRBV30
J gene: TRBJ2-2
D gene: .
CDR3 protein: CACKDRNQHPGELFF
CDR3 DNA: TGTGCCTGCAAAGACCGAAATCAGCACCCCGGGGAGCTGTTTTTT

clone size: .
V gene: TRBV3-1
J gene: TRBJ2-7
D gene: .
CDR3 protein: CASSQDVALSSYEQYF
CDR3 DNA: TGTGCCAGCAGCCAAGATGTCGCATTAAGCTCCTACGAGCAGTACTTC

clone size: .
V gene: TRBV4-1
J gene: TRBJ2-7
D gene: TRBD2
CDR3 protein: CASSQLWTSGSREQYF
CDR3 DNA: TGCGCCAGCAGCCAATTATGGACTAGCGGGAGCAGAGAGCAGTACTTC

clone size: few
V gene: TRBV12-3/TRBV12-4
J gene: TRBJ2-2
D gene: TRBD2
CDR3 protein: CASRPTSGGPGELFF
CDR3 DNA: TGTGCCAGCAGACCTACTAGCGGGGGGCCCGGGGAGCTGTTTTTT

clone size: once
V gene: TRBV6-4
J gene: TRBJ2-7
D gene: TRBD1
CDR3 protein: CACSRDRVNPEQYF
CDR3 DNA: TGTGCCTGCAGTCGGGACAGGGTTAACCCCGAGCAGTACTTC

clone size: .
V gene: TRBV24-1
J gene: TRBJ2-1
D gene: .
CDR3 protein: CATSPGLGSYNEQFF
CDR3 DNA: TGTGCCACCAGCCCGGGTCTGGGTTCGTACAATGAGCAGTTCTTC

clone size: once
V gene: TRBV20-1
J gene: TRBJ2-7
D gene: TRBD1
CDR3 protein: CSAHRTGGALIPYEQYF
CDR3 DNA: TGCAGTGCCCACCGGACAGGGGGCGCGTTAATCCCCTACGAGCAGTACTTC

clone size: .
V gene: TRBV20-1
J gene: TRBJ1-5
D gene: TRBD1
CDR3 protein: CSARSPGTAAAFSNQPQHF
CDR3 DNA: TGCAGTGCTAGAAGTCCGGGGACAGCCGCAGCTTTTAGCAATCAGCCCCAGCATTTT

clone size: few
V gene: TRBV5-8
J gene: TRBJ1-6
D gene: .
CDR3 protein: CASSLAGGGSPLHF
CDR3 DNA: TGTGCCAGCAGCTTGGCCGGCGGTGGTTCACCCCTCCACTTT

clone size: few
V gene: TRBV2
J gene: TRBJ2-3
D gene: .
CDR3 protein: CASSPGALRDTQYF
CDR3 DNA: TGTGCCAGCAGCCCGGGAGCACTTCGAGATACGCAGTATTTT

clone size: few
V gene: TRBV27
J gene: TRBJ1-5
D gene: .
CDR3 protein: CASNLYASNQPQHF
CDR3 DNA: TGCGCCAGCAACCTGTACGCTAGCAATCAGCCCCAGCATTTT

clone size: few
V gene: TRBV6-2/TRBV6-3
J gene: TRBJ2-3
D gene: .
CDR3 protein: CASSFSADTQYF
CDR3 DNA: TGTGCCAGCAGCTTTAGTGCAGATACGCAGTATTTT

clone size: .
V gene: TRBV28
J gene: TRBJ1-4
D gene: .
CDR3 protein: CASSEQGADATNEKLFF
CDR3 DNA: TGTGCCAGCAGTGAACAAGGGGCGGATGCAACTAATGAAAAACTGTTTTTT

clone size: .
V gene: TRBV6-1
J gene: TRBJ1-1
D gene: .
CDR3 protein: CASSLSLGYKETEAFF
CDR3 DNA: TGTGCCAGCAGTCTCTCTTTAGGTTACAAGGAGACTGAAGCTTTCTTT

clone size: .
V gene: TRBV6-1
J gene: TRBJ2-7
D gene: .
CDR3 protein: CASTLGGGVGEQYF
CDR3 DNA: TGTGCCAGCACCCTCGGAGGAGGGGTGGGCGAGCAGTACTTC